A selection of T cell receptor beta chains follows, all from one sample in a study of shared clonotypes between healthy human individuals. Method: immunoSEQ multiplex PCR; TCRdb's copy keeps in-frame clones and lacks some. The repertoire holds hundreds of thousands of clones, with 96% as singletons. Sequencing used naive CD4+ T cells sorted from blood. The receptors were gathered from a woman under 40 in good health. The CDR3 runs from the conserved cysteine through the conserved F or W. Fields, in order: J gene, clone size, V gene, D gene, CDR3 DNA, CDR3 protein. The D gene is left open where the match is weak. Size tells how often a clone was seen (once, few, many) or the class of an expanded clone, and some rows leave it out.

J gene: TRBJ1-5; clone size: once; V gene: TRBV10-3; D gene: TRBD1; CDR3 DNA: TGTGCCATCAGGAGACAGGGATCGGGCAATCAGCCCCAGCATTTT; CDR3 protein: CAIRRQGSGNQPQHF
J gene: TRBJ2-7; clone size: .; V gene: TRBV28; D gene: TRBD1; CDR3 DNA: TGTGCCAGCAGTTTACGGACAGGGGGTGCCGAGCAGTACTTC; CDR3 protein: CASSLRTGGAEQYF
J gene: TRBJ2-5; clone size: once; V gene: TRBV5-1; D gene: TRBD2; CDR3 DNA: TGCGCCAGCAGCGAAAGGACTAGAGGGGAGACCCAGTACTTC; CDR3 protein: CASSERTRGETQYF
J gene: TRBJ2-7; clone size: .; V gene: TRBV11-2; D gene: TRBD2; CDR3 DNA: TGTGCCAGCAGCATTGGACTAGCGGGAGTTTACGAGCAGTACTTC; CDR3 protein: CASSIGLAGVYEQYF
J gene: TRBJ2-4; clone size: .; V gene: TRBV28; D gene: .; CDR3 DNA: TGTGCCAGCACGGGGAGTTTGGCCAAAAACATTCAGTACTTC; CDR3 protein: CASTGSLAKNIQYF
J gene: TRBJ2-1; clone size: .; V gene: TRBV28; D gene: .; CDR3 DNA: TGTGCCAGCAGTTTATACGAGGTCACCACCTACAATGAGCAGTTCTTC; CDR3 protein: CASSLYEVTTYNEQFF
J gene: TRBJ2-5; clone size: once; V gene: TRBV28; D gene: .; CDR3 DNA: TGTGCCAGCAGTTTATTGAGGGAGGAGACCCAGTACTTC; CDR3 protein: CASSLLREETQYF
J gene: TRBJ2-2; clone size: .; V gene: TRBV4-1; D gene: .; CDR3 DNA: TGCGCCAGCAGCCAGAGGGGGTATGACAGTACGAACACCGGGGAGCTGTTTTTT; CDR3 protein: CASSQRGYDSTNTGELFF
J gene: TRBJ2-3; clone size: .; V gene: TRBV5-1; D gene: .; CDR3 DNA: TGCGCCAGCAGCGATGCGAATTGGGACCCCCAGGGTCCCGATACGCAGTATTTT; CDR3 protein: CASSDANWDPQGPDTQYF
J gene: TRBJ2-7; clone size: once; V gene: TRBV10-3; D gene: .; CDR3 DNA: TGTGCCATCAGTGTATCAGGGAACTCCTACGAGCAGTACTTC; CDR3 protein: CAISVSGNSYEQYF
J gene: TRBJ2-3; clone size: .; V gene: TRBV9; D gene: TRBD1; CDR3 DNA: TGTGCCAGCAGCGTAGGTGGGACAGGGGTAACAGATACGCAGTATTTT; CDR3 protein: CASSVGGTGVTDTQYF
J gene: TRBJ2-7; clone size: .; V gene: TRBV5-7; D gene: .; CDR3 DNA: TGTGCCAGCAGTCCCTTAGGCGAGCAGTACTTC; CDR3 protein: CASSPLGEQYF
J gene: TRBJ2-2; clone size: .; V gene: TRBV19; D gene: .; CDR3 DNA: TGTGCCAGTCGGCCAAGGTCAGTGAACACCGGGGAGCTGTTTTTT; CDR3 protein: CASRPRSVNTGELFF
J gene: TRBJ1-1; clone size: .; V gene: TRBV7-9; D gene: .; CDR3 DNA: TGTGCCAGCAGCCCTAGGTCTGACACTGAAGCTTTCTTT; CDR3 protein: CASSPRSDTEAFF
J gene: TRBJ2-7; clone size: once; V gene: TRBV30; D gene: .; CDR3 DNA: TGTGCCTGGACCCCCTCTACCGCCGGGAGCGGATACGAGCAGTACTTC; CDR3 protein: CAWTPSTAGSGYEQYF
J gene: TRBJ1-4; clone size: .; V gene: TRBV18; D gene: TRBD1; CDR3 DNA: TGTGCCAGCTCACCGTCGGGACAGCCTAATGAAAAACTGTTTTTT; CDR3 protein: CASSPSGQPNEKLFF
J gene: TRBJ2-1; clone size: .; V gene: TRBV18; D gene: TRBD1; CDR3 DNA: TGTGCCAGCTCACCCTTCACCCAGGGGGATGAGCAGTTCTTC; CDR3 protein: CASSPFTQGDEQFF
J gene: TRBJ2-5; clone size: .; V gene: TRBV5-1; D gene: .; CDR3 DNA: TGCGCCAGCAGCTCGGGAAATAAGTTCGCTACGCGTCAAGAGACCCAGTACTTC; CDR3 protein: CASSSGNKFATRQETQYF
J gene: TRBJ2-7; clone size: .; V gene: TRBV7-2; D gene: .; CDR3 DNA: TGTGCCAGCAGCCCAGGGACATACTCCTACGAGCAGTACTTC; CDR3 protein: CASSPGTYSYEQYF
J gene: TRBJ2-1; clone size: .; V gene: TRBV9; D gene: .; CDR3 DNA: TGTGCCAGCAGCGTAATCGGCAATGAGCAGTTCTTC; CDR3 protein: CASSVIGNEQFF
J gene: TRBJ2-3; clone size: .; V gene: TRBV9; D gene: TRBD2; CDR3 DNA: TGTGCCAGCAGCGTAGAGATTAGCGGGAGGGAAATAGATACGCAGTATTTT; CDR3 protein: CASSVEISGREIDTQYF
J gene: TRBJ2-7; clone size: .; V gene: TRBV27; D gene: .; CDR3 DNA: TGTGCCAGCAGCATCAGGGGCCCCTACGAGCAGTACTTC; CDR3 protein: CASSIRGPYEQYF
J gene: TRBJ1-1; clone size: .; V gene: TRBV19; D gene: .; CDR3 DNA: TGTGCCAGTAGTATTCCCAGAGGATTCGACACTGAAGCTTTCTTT; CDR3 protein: CASSIPRGFDTEAFF
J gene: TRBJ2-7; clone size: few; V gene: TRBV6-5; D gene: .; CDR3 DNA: TGTGCCAGCAGCGCCGGACCAATCTACGAGCAGTACTTC; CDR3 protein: CASSAGPIYEQYF
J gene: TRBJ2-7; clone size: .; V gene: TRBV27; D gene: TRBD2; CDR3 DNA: TGTGCCAGCAGTCCCTTCGGACTAGAAGTCTACGAGCAGTACTTC; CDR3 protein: CASSPFGLEVYEQYF
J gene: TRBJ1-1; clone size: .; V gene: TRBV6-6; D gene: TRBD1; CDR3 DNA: TGTGCCAGCAGTTACGCAGCCCAGGGGGCCACTGAAGCTTTCTTT; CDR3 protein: CASSYAAQGATEAFF
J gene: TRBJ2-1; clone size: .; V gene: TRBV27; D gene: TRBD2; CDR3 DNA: TGTGCCAGCAACCACCGGGCTAGCGGGATCTATGAGCAGTTCTTC; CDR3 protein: CASNHRASGIYEQFF
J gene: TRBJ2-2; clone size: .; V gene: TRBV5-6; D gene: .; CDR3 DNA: TGTGCCAGCAGCTCGACAGGACTGAACACCGGGGAGCTGTTTTTT; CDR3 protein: CASSSTGLNTGELFF
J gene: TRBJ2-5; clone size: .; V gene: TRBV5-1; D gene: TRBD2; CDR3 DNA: TGCGCCAGCAGCTTAACGAGCGGGAGGACCGGAGAGACCCAGTACTTC; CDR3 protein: CASSLTSGRTGETQYF
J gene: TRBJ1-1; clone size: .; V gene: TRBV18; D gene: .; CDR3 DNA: TGTGCCAGCTCACCTTCCGGGACGGAAGACACTGAAGCTTTCTTT; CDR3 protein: CASSPSGTEDTEAFF
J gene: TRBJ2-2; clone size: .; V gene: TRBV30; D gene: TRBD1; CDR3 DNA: TGTGCCTGGAGTGTACGTAGGACAGGGTATCACGCCGGGGAGCTGTTTTTT; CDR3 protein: CAWSVRRTGYHAGELFF
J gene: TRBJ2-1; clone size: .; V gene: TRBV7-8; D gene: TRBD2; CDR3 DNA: TGTGCCAGCGGCACACTAGCGGGAGGTATAAGCGGTGAGCAGTTCTTC; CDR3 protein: CASGTLAGGISGEQFF
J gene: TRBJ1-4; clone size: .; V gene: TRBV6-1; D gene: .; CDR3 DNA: TGTGCCAGCACGACCGGGACCCGGGATGAAAAACTGTTTTTT; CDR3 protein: CASTTGTRDEKLFF
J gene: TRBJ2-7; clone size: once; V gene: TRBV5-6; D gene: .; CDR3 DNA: TGTGCCAGCAGCACGGTTTGGGCCTACGAGCAGTACTTC; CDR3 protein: CASSTVWAYEQYF
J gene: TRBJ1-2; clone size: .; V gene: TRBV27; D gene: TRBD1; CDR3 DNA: TGTGCCAGCAGTTCCCCCCTTAGGACAGGGCCCTTCTATGGCTACACCTTC; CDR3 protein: CASSSPLRTGPFYGYTF
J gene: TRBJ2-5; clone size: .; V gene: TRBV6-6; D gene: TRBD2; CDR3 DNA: TGTGCCAGCAGTTACTCTGGACGGGAGGGAGAAGAGACCCAGTACTTC; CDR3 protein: CASSYSGREGEETQYF
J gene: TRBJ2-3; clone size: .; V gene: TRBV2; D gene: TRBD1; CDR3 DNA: TGTGCCAGCAGTGAAGCTTCAGGGGGTGGGGCCACAGATACGCAGTATTTT; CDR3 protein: CASSEASGGGATDTQYF
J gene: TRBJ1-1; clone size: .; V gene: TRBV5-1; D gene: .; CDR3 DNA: TGCGCCAGCAGCTTGGGTCTGGGTCTGAACACTGAAGCTTTCTTT; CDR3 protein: CASSLGLGLNTEAFF
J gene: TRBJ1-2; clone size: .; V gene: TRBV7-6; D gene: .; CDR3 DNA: TGTGCCAGCAGCTCTCAACAGGGATCAGGAGGCTACACCTTC; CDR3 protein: CASSSQQGSGGYTF
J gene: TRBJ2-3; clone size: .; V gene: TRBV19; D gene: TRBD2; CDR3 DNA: TGTGCCAGTAGTTCCCACCCCCCGGGACTAGCGGGAGTTGGGACAGATACGCAGTATTTT; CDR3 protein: CASSSHPPGLAGVGTDTQYF
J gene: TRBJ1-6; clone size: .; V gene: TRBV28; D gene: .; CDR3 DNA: TGTGCCAGCGTGGAAACAGCGGATAATTCACCCCTCCACTTT; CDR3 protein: CASVETADNSPLHF
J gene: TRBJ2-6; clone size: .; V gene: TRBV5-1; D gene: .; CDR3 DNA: TGCGCCAGCAGCTTGGTACCCGGGGCTGGGGCCAACGTCCTGACTTTC; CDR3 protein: CASSLVPGAGANVLTF
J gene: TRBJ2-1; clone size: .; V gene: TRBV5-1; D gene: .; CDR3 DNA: TGCGCCAGCAGCCTCAGATCCGGCTACAATGAGCAGTTCTTC; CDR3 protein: CASSLRSGYNEQFF
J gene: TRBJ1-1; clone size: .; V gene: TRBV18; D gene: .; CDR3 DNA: TGTGCCAGCTCCCACACTCAGGGGTTTGACACTGAAGCTTTCTTT; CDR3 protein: CASSHTQGFDTEAFF
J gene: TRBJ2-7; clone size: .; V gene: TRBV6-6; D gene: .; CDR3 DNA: TGTGCCAGCAGTGAGGGACTGCCCCTAAGAGAGCAGTACTTC; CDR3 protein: CASSEGLPLREQYF
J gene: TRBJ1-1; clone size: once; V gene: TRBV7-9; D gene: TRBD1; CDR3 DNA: TGTGCCAGCAGCCACCCTCGGACAGGCCGGGGCGAAGCTTTCTTT; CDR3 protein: CASSHPRTGRGEAFF
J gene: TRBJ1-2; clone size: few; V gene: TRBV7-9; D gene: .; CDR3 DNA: TGTGCCAGCAGCTTGACAAGTCATGGCTACACCTTC; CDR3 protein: CASSLTSHGYTF
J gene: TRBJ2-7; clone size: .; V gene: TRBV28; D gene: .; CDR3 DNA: TGTGCCAGCAGCTCCCCCCCGAGCTCCTACGAGCAGTACTTC; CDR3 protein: CASSSPPSSYEQYF
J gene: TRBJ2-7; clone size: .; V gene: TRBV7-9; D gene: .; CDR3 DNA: TGTGCCAGCAGCTTCGATGTTCGAGGCAGCTACGAGCAGTACTTC; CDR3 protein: CASSFDVRGSYEQYF
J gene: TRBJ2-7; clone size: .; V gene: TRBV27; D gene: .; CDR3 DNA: TGTGCCAGCAGTATCTGGCCCCAGCATGGCGAGCAGTACTTC; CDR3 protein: CASSIWPQHGEQYF
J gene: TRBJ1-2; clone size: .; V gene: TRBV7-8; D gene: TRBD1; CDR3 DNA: TGTGCCAGCAGCTTAGTAGGTCTCGGACAGGATAACTATGGCTACACCTTC; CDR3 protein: CASSLVGLGQDNYGYTF
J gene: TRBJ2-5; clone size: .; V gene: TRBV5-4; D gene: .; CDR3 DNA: TGTGCCAGCAGCTCGCTCGACCAAGAGACCCAGTACTTC; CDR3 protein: CASSSLDQETQYF
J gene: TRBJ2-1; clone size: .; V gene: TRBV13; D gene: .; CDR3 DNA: TGTGCCAGCAGCGCGTTTTGGGCGGGAAGTCACAATGAGCAGTTCTTC; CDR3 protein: CASSAFWAGSHNEQFF
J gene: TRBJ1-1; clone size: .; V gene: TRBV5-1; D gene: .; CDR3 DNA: TGCGCCAGCAGTCGTGAAGGTATGAACACTGAAGCTTTCTTT; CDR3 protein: CASSREGMNTEAFF
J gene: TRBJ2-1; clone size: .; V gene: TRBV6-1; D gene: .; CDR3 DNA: TGTGCCAGCAGTGAAGTAGGCGGGAACTCCGCCCTCCAGCAGTTCTTC; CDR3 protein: CASSEVGGNSALQQFF
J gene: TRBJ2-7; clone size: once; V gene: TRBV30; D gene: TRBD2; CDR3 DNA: TGTGCCTGGAGTCCCAAGGGGCGCGGGGGACTAGCGGGTTACGAGCAGTACTTC; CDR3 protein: CAWSPKGRGGLAGYEQYF
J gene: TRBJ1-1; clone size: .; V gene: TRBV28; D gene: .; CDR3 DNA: TGTGCCAGCAGCAGGCTCAGTGAAGCTTTCTTT; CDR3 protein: CASSRLSEAFF